The rows below give T cell receptor beta chains drawn from one sample of a study of Ad26.COV2.S vaccination and SARS-CoV-2 variants. Sequenced by immunoSEQ multiplex PCR; TCRdb stores in-frame clones only, minus some. The sample holds 350,000 to 450,000 clones, 80% to 95% seen once. Sequenced here: peripheral blood, sampled in a trial of Ad26.COV2.S vaccine versus placebo. The receptors were gathered from a person between 18 and 65 years old who received the Ad26.COV2.S COVID-19 vaccine or a placebo. The CDR3 runs from the conserved cysteine through the conserved F or W. D genes are given only for firm matches. The size of a clone is reported for some rows only, either as once, few or many, or as a class for expanded clones.

V gene	clone size	D gene	J gene	CDR3 DNA	CDR3 protein
TRBV6-4	NA	NA	TRBJ2-2	TGTGCCAGCAGTGTAGCCTTCGGGGACGGGGAGCTGTTTTTT	CASSVAFGDGELFF
TRBV25-1	NA	NA	TRBJ1-4	TGTGCCAGCAGTGAACCCACAGGACGAAATGAAAAACTGTTTTTT	CASSEPTGRNEKLFF
TRBV2	NA	NA	TRBJ2-7	TGTGCCAGCAGGAGGGAACAGGGTTCCCACGAGCAGTACTTC	CASRREQGSHEQYF
TRBV6-5	NA	NA	TRBJ2-3	TGTGCCAGCAGTTACTCGGGATTATGGGCCACAGATACGCAGTATTTT	CASSYSGLWATDTQYF
TRBV6-1	NA	NA	TRBJ1-2	TGTGCCAGCAGTGAAGAAACGGCGGTTGCTAACTATGGCTACACCTTC	CASSEETAVANYGYTF
TRBV9	NA	NA	TRBJ2-1	TGTGCCAGCAGCGTCCAAGCGAGGGGGAATGAGCAGTTCTTC	CASSVQARGNEQFF
TRBV5-1	NA	TRBD2	TRBJ2-5	TGCGCCAGCAGCTTCGGACTAGCGGGGTACCAAGAGACCCAGTACTTC	CASSFGLAGYQETQYF
TRBV30	NA	NA	TRBJ1-1	TGTGCCTGGAGACAGGGGAACACTGAAGCTTTCTTT	CAWRQGNTEAFF
TRBV15	NA	NA	TRBJ1-1	TGTGCCACCAGCAAGTTTCAACAGAGGAACACTGAAGCTTTCTTT	CATSKFQQRNTEAFF
TRBV18	NA	NA	TRBJ1-5	TGTGCCAGCTCACCATCCGGCAAGAATAGCAATCAGCCCCAGCATTTT	CASSPSGKNSNQPQHF
TRBV15	NA	NA	TRBJ2-7	TGTGCCACCAGCAGAGATGGGGCAGGTAGGAACGAGCAGTACTTC	CATSRDGAGRNEQYF
TRBV7-9	NA	NA	TRBJ1-2	TGTGCCAGCAGCGGCACCGGAACAGGGTTGGTTGGCTACACCTTC	CASSGTGTGLVGYTF
TRBV13	NA	TRBD1	TRBJ1-6	TGTGCCAGCAGCTTCCGGACAGGGGCAAATTCACCCCTCCACTTT	CASSFRTGANSPLHF
TRBV19	once	TRBD1	TRBJ1-2	TGTGCCAGTAGTATAGAACAGGGGGATGTCTATGGCTACACCTTC	CASSIEQGDVYGYTF
TRBV7-6	NA	TRBD2	TRBJ2-5	TGTGCCAGCAGCTTAACTAGCGGGGGGTCGGAGACCCAGTACTTC	CASSLTSGGSETQYF
TRBV4-3	NA	NA	TRBJ2-7	TGCGCCAGCAGCCCGGGGTCCAGGGTCTCCTACGAGCAGTACTTC	CASSPGSRVSYEQYF
TRBV6-2/TRBV6-3	NA	NA	TRBJ2-1	TGTGCCAGCAGTACCGGTTTCAGGGACTACAATGAGCAGTTCTTC	CASSTGFRDYNEQFF
TRBV10-3	NA	TRBD2	TRBJ2-3	TGTGCCATCAGTGAGGGTAGCGGGGGGCGGGCGGATACGCAGTATTTT	CAISEGSGGRADTQYF
TRBV3-1/TRBV3-2	NA	TRBD1	TRBJ1-1	TGTGCCAGCAGCCAAGGCCGCAGGGGGCAACGTTATGACACTGAAGCTTTCTTT	CASSQGRRGQRYDTEAFF
TRBV24-1	NA	TRBD1	TRBJ2-1	TGTGCCACCAGTGACACCATTGGGACAGGGAGCTCCTACAATGAGCAGTTCTTC	CATSDTIGTGSSYNEQFF
TRBV30	NA	NA	TRBJ1-2	TGTGCCTGGAGTGTACAGGCAGCTAACTATGGCTACACCTTC	CAWSVQAANYGYTF
TRBV7-9	NA	NA	TRBJ1-1	TGTGCCAGCAGCCGTACCCAGGCAGGGACGAACACTGAAGCTTTCTTT	CASSRTQAGTNTEAFF
TRBV4-3	NA	NA	TRBJ2-7	TGCGCCAGCAGCCAAGAAAGTCTCCAGGGTAGCTACGAGCAGTACTTC	CASSQESLQGSYEQYF
TRBV27	NA	NA	TRBJ2-7	TGTGCCAGCAGTTTGTTTGGGGGCTCCTACGAGCAGTACTTC	CASSLFGGSYEQYF
TRBV9	NA	NA	TRBJ1-2	TGTGCCAGCAGCGCATGGGGGGGTCATGGCTACACCTTC	CASSAWGGHGYTF
TRBV29-1	NA	NA	TRBJ2-7	TGCAGCGTTGCGGGACCCAGCTCCTACGAGCAGTACTTC	CSVAGPSSYEQYF
TRBV7-2	NA	NA	TRBJ1-2	TGTGCCAGCAGCTTAGTGCCCGGGGCAGGGTCGGTTTCATGGACCTTC	CASSLVPGAGSVSWTF
TRBV10-1	NA	NA	TRBJ2-3	TGCGCCAGCAGCCAGGTGGGGCTAGGCAGCAGCACAGATACGCAGTATTTT	CASSQVGLGSSTDTQYF
TRBV18	NA	NA	TRBJ2-7	TGTGCCAGCTCACAAGGGACCACCTCCTACGAGCAGTACTTC	CASSQGTTSYEQYF
TRBV18	NA	NA	TRBJ1-1	TGTGCCAGCTCACCCCTCAAACTTAACACTGAAGCTTTCTTT	CASSPLKLNTEAFF
TRBV19	NA	TRBD1	TRBJ1-5	TGTGCCAGTAGTGACCGGGACAGGAGATTGGCCCAGCATTTT	CASSDRDRRLAQHF
TRBV18	NA	TRBD1	TRBJ2-7	TGTGCCAGCTCATCCCGGGACAGGGCCTCCCACGAGCAGTACTTC	CASSSRDRASHEQYF
TRBV24-1	NA	TRBD1	TRBJ2-2	TGTGCCACCAGGGACAGGTGGGACGGGGAGCTGTTTTTT	CATRDRWDGELFF
TRBV3-1/TRBV3-2	NA	NA	TRBJ1-2	TGTGCCAGCAGCCAAGGGGGACCGTCGGAAGATGGCTACACCTTC	CASSQGGPSEDGYTF
TRBV7-6	once	TRBD2	TRBJ2-1	TGTGCCAGCAGCCCGACTAGCGGGCCGTACAATGAGCAGTTCTTC	CASSPTSGPYNEQFF